One sample yielded the 26 T cell receptor beta chains listed below, sequenced in a study of response to subunit inactivated influenza vaccine. TCRdb re-called the RT-PCR reads through MiXCR, storing one row per CDR3 protein. The sample lists some 520,000 distinct CDR3 sequences; 16% were seen once. Sequences were derived from CD4+ T cells sorted from PBMCs, sampled around 2 years after vaccination. These TCRs come from a man aged 50 to 69 who received an inactivated influenza vaccine.

The V gene is TRBV6-2 or TRBV6-3, the J gene TRBJ1-2, with 10 bases fitting TRBD1. The length of the CDR3 is 14 residues. Germline V gene lookup returns CDR1 MNHEY and CDR2 SVGEGT. The V and J ends lost 0 bases and 14 bases, in that order; junction bases with no gene match: 9. The CDR3 region has the DNA TGTGCCAGCAGTTACTCGGGGACAGGGGCCTCTGGGACCTTC. Its protein is CASSYSGTGASGTF.

A few counts support this clonotype. J is TRBJ2-2 and V is TRBV12-3 or TRBV12-4, with TRBD1 matching 8 bases. This CDR3 region has 14 residues. V was pared by 7 bases and J by 6 bases, with 7 bases of the junction left unmatched. CDR3 loop: CASNHRGYSGELFF. The CDR3 nucleotides are TGTGCCAGCAACCACAGGGGGTATTCCGGGGAGCTGTTTTTT.

This clonotype was seen repeatedly, ten times or more. This chain connects TRBV6-2 or TRBV6-3 to TRBJ1-5; D might be TRBD1 (5 bases). CDR3 length: 16 residues. V was cut by 2 bases and J by 7 bases, with 18 bases left in between. Germline lookup yields CDR1 MNHEY and CDR2 SVGEGT. CDR3 region: CASSYVEGQVNQPQHF. The DNA for the CDR3 is TGTGCCAGCAGTTACGTTGAGGGGCAGGTAAACCAGCCCCAGCATTTT.

This rearrangement joins TRBV11-2 to TRBJ2-7; 8 bases are shared with TRBD1. CDR3 length: 14 residues. CDR1 and CDR2 (germline): SGHAT, FQNNGV. The J segment lost 3 bases and the V segment lost 4 bases, leaving 5 bases of the junction unmatched. The DNA of the CDR3 is TGTGCCAGCAGCTCTCCAGGGGGCGGCTACGAGCAGTACTTC. Encoded protein: CASSSPGGGYEQYF.

The V call is TRBV6-5, the J call TRBJ2-1, with 7 nucleotides matching TRBD2. J gave up 4 bases and V 2 bases, and 5 bases lay outside the gene matches. Per germline, CDR1 MNHEY and CDR2 SVGAGI. CDR3 length: 15 amino acids. CDR3 sequence reads: CASSYDGGLYNEQFF. CDR3 DNA: TGTGCCAGCAGTTACGATGGGGGACTATACAATGAGCAGTTCTTC.

The sample holds a few counts of this clonotype. The V gene is TRBV5-6, the J gene TRBJ1-2, with a possible D match to TRBD1 (6 bases). Germline loops: CDR1 SGHDT, CDR2 YYEEEE. The CDR3 has 13 residues. The V end was cut by 2 bases, the J end by 8 bases, with 13 bases between. CDR3 in amino acids: CASSFRGGSGYTF. CDR3 in DNA: TGTGCCAGCAGCTTTAGGGGGGGAAGCGGCTACACCTTC.

Only a few counts were recorded for this clonotype. The genes are TRBV4-2 and TRBJ1-4, with D possibly being TRBD1 (6 bases). Germline V gene data show CDR1 as LGHNA and CDR2 as YNFKEQ. The CDR3 runs to 13 residues. The V gene lost 5 bases and the J gene lost 7 bases, with 11 bases spanning the gap. The CDR3 coding sequence is TGTGCCAGCAGCGTCGGGACATCTGAAAAACTGTTTTTT. Residues: CASSVGTSEKLFF.

This clonotype occurred many times. The rearrangement joins TRBV12-3 or TRBV12-4 to TRBJ2-1; 14 nucleotides match TRBD2. CDR3 size: 18 residues. The V segment lost 5 bases and the J segment 5 bases; nucleotides outside the gene matches: 11. CDR3 in DNA: TGTGCCAGCAGTCGAGGACTAGCGGGGGGCCTACTTAACAATGAGCAGTTCTTC. It translates to CASSRGLAGGLLNNEQFF.

The CDR3 region is CASSPGHLNEKLFF. In DNA, the CDR3 is TGTGCCAGCAGCCCGGGACACCTTAATGAAAAACTGTTTTTT. The chain has TRBV6-1 and TRBJ1-4, with a tentative D call TRBD1 (6 bases). The CDR3 runs 14 residues. Trimming removed 6 bases from V and 4 bases from J, with 12 bases in between. Germline V gene lookup returns CDR1 MNHNS and CDR2 SASEGT.

This clonotype was observed a handful of times. V usage is TRBV5-1 and J usage is TRBJ1-2; 7 positions match TRBD1. This CDR3 comprises 15 residues. V was pared by 3 bases and J by 8 bases, with 13 bases of the junction left unmatched. Germline V CDR1 and CDR2: SGHRS, YFSETQ. CDR3 protein: CASSSGTDYYGGYTF. The CDR3 region has the DNA TGCGCCAGCAGCTCCGGGACAGATTACTATGGCGGCTACACCTTC.

This clonotype was counted once. The rearrangement links TRBV6-2 or TRBV6-3 to TRBJ2-2; 13 bases are a match to TRBD2. This CDR3 comprises 20 residues. Germline assignment: CDR1 MNHEY and CDR2 SVGEGT. The V segment lost 4 bases and the J segment 5 bases; nucleotides outside the gene matches: 16. CDR3 DNA: TGTGCCAGCAGTTTCATCTCTTGGACTAGCGGGGGATCCCTAACCGGGGAGCTGTTTTTT. This sequence encodes CASSFISWTSGGSLTGELFF.

This clonotype was counted between two and nine times. The J gene is TRBJ1-1, the V gene TRBV5-1; D possibly corresponds to TRBD1 (6 bases). This CDR3 is 15 amino acids long. Germline loops: CDR1 SGHRS, CDR2 YFSETQ. Between the trimmed V and J ends, which lost 0 bases and 5 bases, there was a span of 14 bases. The CDR3 region has the DNA TGCGCCAGCAGCTTGGCCTCGACAAGGGGGACTGAAGCTTTCTTT. As protein: CASSLASTRGTEAFF.

This clonotype has only a few counts. The J gene is TRBJ2-6, the V gene TRBV20-1; D is unclear. Germline values: CDR1 DFQATT, CDR2 SNEGSKA (reference sequence). The V and J ends lost 3 bases and 5 bases respectively, with 8 bases between them. The CDR3 has 13 residues. CDR3 amino acids: CSASRSWANVLTF. CDR3 DNA sequence: TGCAGTGCTAGCCGGTCCTGGGCCAACGTCCTGACTTTC.

This clonotype came up many times. The CDR3 reads CASRNSGGSYNEQFF. The CDR3 nucleotides read TGTGCCAGCAGAAATAGCGGGGGGTCCTACAATGAGCAGTTCTTC. The V call is TRBV5-5, the J call TRBJ2-1; 10 bases agree with TRBD2. With V trimmed by 5 bases and J by 1 base, 3 bases remained unmatched. The CDR3 has 15 residues. Germline loops: CDR1 SGHKS, CDR2 YYEKEE (reference sequence).

This clonotype was found a few times. This chain connects TRBV20-1 to TRBJ2-3, with D uncertain. The V gene's germline CDR1 is DFQATT and CDR2 SNEGSKA (reference sequence). V was shortened by 3 bases and J by 2 bases, with 9 bases between the two germline ends. The CDR3 extends over 13 amino acids. CDR3 coding DNA: TGCAGTGCTAGTGCTAGTTACACAGATACGCAGTATTTT. This sequence encodes CSASASYTDTQYF.

This clonotype was recorded a few times. This sequence joins TRBV24-1 and TRBJ2-7, with TRBD1 matching 11 bases. This CDR3 has 16 residues. V was pared by 0 bases and J by 3 bases, with 3 bases of the junction left unmatched. CDR1 KGHDR and CDR2 SFDVKD come from the germline V gene. CDR3 sequence (DNA): TGTGCCACCAGTGATTTGGGGACAGGGGGAGTCTACGAGCAGTACTTC. This codes for CATSDLGTGGVYEQYF.

Regarding this clonotype: A read error may be the cause here, since a much bigger clone is one base away. The chain joins TRBV12-3 or TRBV12-4 to TRBJ1-1, with 7 bases identical to TRBD1. J gave up 3 bases and V 7 bases, and 8 bases lay outside the gene matches. The CDR3 loop spans 14 amino acids. The CDR3 nucleotides read TGTGCCAGCAACAAACAGGGGTCCTACACTGAAGCTTTCTTT. Its protein is CASNKQGSYTEAFF.

The V gene is TRBV30, the J gene TRBJ1-1; 11 bases map to TRBD1. The germline CDR1 and CDR2 sequences are GTSNPN and SVGIG (reference sequence). Germline trimming cut 4 bases from V and 4 bases from J; bases unmatched to any gene: 8. The CDR3 contains 15 residues. The CDR3 loop is CAWKPTGTGGTEAFF. DNA for the CDR3: TGTGCCTGGAAGCCAACCGGGACAGGGGGCACTGAAGCTTTCTTT.

This clonotype was seen more than once but under ten times. V gene TRBV5-1 combines with J gene TRBJ2-5, with TRBD2 matching 10 bases. The CDR3 runs 15 residues. Germline CDR1 is SGHRS and CDR2 is YFSETQ. V dropped 2 bases and J dropped 5; count of bases not matched to a gene: 6. CDR3 residues: CASSFGSGRRETQYF. The CDR3 region has the DNA TGCGCCAGCAGCTTCGGTAGCGGGAGGAGGGAGACCCAGTACTTC. Filled out from reference TRBV5-1 and TRBJ2-5, the complete variable domain reads KAGVTQTPRYLIKTRGQQVTLSCSPISGHRSVSWYQQTPGQGLQFLFEYFSETQRNKGNFPGRFSGRQFSNSRSEMNVSTLELGDSALYLCASSFGSGRRETQYFGPGTRLLVL.

This clonotype turned up a few times. The genes are TRBV11-2 and TRBJ2-5; 11 bases align to TRBD2. The CDR3 has 17 residues. Germline CDR1 SGHAT, CDR2 FQNNGV. V dropped 0 bases and J dropped 5; count of bases not matched to a gene: 8. The CDR3 DNA is TGTGCCAGCAGCTTAGATGAAGCTAGCGGGGGGATGGAGACCCAGTACTTC. Protein: CASSLDEASGGMETQYF. The complete variable domain, with remaining parts taken from reference TRBV11-2 and TRBJ2-5, reads EAGVAQSPRYKIIEKRQSVAFWCNPISGHATLYWYQQILGQGPKLLIQFQNNGVVDDSQLPKDRFSAERLKGVDSTLKIQPAKLEDSAVYLCASSLDEASGGMETQYFGPGTRLLVL.

The sample holds many counts of this clonotype. The rearrangement links TRBV4-3 to TRBJ2-5; 7 bases match TRBD2. The CDR3 is 15 amino acids. The V and J ends lost 4 bases and 5 bases, in that order; junction bases with no gene match: 10. Germline assignment: CDR1 LGHNA and CDR2 YSLEER. The CDR3 spells CASSLVAGVGETQYF. Written as DNA, the CDR3 is TGCGCCAGCAGCCTCGTGGCGGGAGTAGGGGAGACCCAGTACTTC.

This clonotype was detected ten times or more. The chain links TRBV12-3 or TRBV12-4 to TRBJ1-2, with D unresolved. Deletions cut 9 bases from V and 0 bases from J, with 5 bases between. This CDR3 comprises 11 residues. The CDR3 DNA reads as TGTGCCAGTGCGACTAACTATGGCTACACCTTC. Translating it yields CASATNYGYTF.

This clonotype was seen many times. The chain has TRBV5-1 and TRBJ1-6, with D possibly matching TRBD1 (6 bases). V shed 0 bases and J shed 9 bases, with 16 bases lying between them. CDR3 size: 16 residues. The germline V gene encodes CDR1 SGHRS and CDR2 YFSETQ. The CDR3 here is CASSLAGTLSGSPLHF. In DNA, the CDR3 is TGCGCCAGCAGCTTGGCCGGGACACTGAGTGGTTCACCCCTCCACTTT.

The rearrangement links TRBV28 to TRBJ1-2; D possibly corresponds to TRBD1 (6 bases). This CDR3 has 14 amino acids. CDR1 and CDR2 from the germline V gene are MDHEN and SYDVKM. V dropped 6 bases and J dropped 4 bases, with 15 bases sitting between them. CDR3 bases: TGTGCCAGCAGCCTTGGGGGCGGTTCCTATGGCTACACCTTC. Protein sequence: CASSLGGGSYGYTF.

The CDR3 loop reads CASSASGQPQETQYF. The CDR3 DNA follows: TGTGCCAGCAGCGCGTCGGGACAGCCCCAAGAGACCCAGTACTTC. This chain connects TRBV9 to TRBJ2-5, with 7 bases that match TRBD1. V lost 3 bases to trimming and J lost 1 base; unmatched junction nucleotides: 6. Germline CDR1 and CDR2: SGDLS and YYNGEE. There are 15 residues in the CDR3.

The chain carries TRBV10-3 and TRBJ2-1, with D perhaps given as TRBD1 or TRBD2 (5 bases each). The CDR3 extends over 15 amino acids. The V gene lost 0 bases and the J gene lost 5 bases, with 11 bases spanning the gap. Germline V gene lookup returns CDR1 ENHRY and CDR2 SYGVKD. CDR3 bases: TGTGCCATCAGTGAGTCGAGGGGACCTGACAATGAGCAGTTCTTC. Encoded protein: CAISESRGPDNEQFF.